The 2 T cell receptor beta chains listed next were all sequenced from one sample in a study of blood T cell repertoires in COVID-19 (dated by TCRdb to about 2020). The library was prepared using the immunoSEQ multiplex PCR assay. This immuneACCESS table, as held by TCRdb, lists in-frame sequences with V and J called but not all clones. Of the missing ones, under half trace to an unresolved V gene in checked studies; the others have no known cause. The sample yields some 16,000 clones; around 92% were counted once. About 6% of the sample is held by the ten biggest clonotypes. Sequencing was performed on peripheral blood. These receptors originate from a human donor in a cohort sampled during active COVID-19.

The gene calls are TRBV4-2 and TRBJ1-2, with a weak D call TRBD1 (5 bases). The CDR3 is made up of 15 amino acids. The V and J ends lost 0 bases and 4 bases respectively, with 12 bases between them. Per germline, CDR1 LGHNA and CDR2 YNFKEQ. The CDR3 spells CASSQDFPGRYGYTF. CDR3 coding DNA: TGTGCCAGCAGCCAAGATTTTCCAGGGCGCTATGGCTACACCTTC.

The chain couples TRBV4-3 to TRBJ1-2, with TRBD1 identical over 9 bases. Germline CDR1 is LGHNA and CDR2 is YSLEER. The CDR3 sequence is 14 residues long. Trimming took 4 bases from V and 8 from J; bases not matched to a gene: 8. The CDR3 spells CASSLTGTGSGYTF. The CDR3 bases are TGCGCCAGCAGCCTTACCGGGACAGGGTCCGGCTACACCTTC.